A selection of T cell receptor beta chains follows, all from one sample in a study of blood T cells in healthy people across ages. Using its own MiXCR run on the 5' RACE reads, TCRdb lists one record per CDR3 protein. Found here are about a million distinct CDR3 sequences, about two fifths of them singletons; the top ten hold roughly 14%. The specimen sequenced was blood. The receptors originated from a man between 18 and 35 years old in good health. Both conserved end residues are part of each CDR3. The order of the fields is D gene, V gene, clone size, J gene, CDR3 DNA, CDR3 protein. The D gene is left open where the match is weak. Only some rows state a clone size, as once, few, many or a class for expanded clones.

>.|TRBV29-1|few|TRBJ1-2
TGCAGCGATCGGGGCTACACCTTC
CSDRGYTF
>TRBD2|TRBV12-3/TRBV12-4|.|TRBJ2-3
TGTGCCAGCAGGAAGGAAGCGGGAGGCCCTTATACGCAGTATTTT
CASRKEAGGPYTQYF
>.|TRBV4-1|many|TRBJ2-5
TGCGCCAGCAGCCAAGAAACTAGAGAGACCCAGTACTTC
CASSQETRETQYF
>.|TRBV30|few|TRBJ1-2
TGTGCCGGCACAACAGCGTCCTATGGCTACACCTTC
CAGTTASYGYTF
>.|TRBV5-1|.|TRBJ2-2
TGCGCCAGCAGCATTTGGACACCGAACACCGGGGAGCTGTTTTTT
CASSIWTPNTGELFF
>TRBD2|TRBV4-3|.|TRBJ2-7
TGCGCCAGCAGCCAGGAGGGACTAGCGGGGGACAATGAGCAGTACTTC
CASSQEGLAGDNEQYF
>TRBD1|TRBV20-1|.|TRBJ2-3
TGCAATGCTCCGAACTCCGGGACAGGGAGCTTGGATACGCAGTATTTT
CNAPNSGTGSLDTQYF
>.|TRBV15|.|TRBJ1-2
TGTGCCACCACCAGAGACGGGGGGTGCTACACCTTC
CATTRDGGCYTF
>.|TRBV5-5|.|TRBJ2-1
TGTGCCAGCAGCTTTGGAGGGCAGGTTCTCCCCAAGTCCTACAATGAGCAGTTCTTC
CASSFGGQVLPKSYNEQFF
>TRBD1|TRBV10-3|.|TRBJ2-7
TGTGCCATCAGTGAGACCCCGGGACAGAGCTCCTACGAGCAGTACTTC
CAISETPGQSSYEQYF
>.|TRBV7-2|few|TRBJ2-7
TGTGCCAGCAGCTCTTCAGGGAAACTTGGCGAGCAGTACTTC
CASSSSGKLGEQYF
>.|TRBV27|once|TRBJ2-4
TGTGCCAACAGTTTAGGGCAGGCAAACACAGCCAAAAACATTCAGTACTTC
CANSLGQANTAKNIQYF
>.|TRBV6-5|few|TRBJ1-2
TGTGCCAGCACCCTATATCCCGGACAGTCCTATGGCTACACCTTC
CASTLYPGQSYGYTF
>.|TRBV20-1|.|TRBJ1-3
TGCAGTGCTCCGTCCGGTCGCTCTGGAAACACCATATATTTT
CSAPSGRSGNTIYF
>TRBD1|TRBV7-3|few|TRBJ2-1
TGTGCCAGCAGCCCGAAACAGGGGAATGAGCAGTTCTTC
CASSPKQGNEQFF
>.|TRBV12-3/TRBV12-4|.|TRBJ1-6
TGTGCCAGCAGACGGGACACGCGACCCTCCCAGCCCCTCCACTTT
CASRRDTRPSQPLHF
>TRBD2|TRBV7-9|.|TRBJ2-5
TGTGCCAGCAGCTTACTAGCGGGGGCCGCCCGTGAGACCCAGTACTTC
CASSLLAGAARETQYF
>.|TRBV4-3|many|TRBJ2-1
TGCGCCAGCAGCCAAGATGTCGCTAGCGAGTACAATGAGCAGTTCTTC
CASSQDVASEYNEQFF
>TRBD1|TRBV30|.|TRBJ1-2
TGTGCCTGGAATCGCAGGGGGGACTATGGCTACACCTTC
CAWNRRGDYGYTF
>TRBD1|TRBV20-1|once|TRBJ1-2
TGCAGTGCTCCACCGGGACAGATCTATGGCTACACCTTC
CSAPPGQIYGYTF
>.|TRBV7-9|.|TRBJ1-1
TGTGCCAGCAGCATCCTCGGGACGGCAAACACTGAAGCTTTCTTT
CASSILGTANTEAFF
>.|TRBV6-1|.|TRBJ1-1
TGTGCCAGCAGTGAAGGACCCAGGACGAACACTGAAGCTTTCTTT
CASSEGPRTNTEAFF
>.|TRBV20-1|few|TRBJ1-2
TGCAGTGCTAGAGTACCCCGACAGAACTACATGGATATCCGCTACACCTTC
CSARVPRQNYMDIRYTF
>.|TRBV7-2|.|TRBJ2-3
TGTGCCAGCGGGGGACCACCCCCAGATACGCAGTATTTT
CASGGPPPDTQYF
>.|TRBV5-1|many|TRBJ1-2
TGCGCCAGCAGCTCCCTGGACAGCTCTAATGGCTACACCTTC
CASSSLDSSNGYTF
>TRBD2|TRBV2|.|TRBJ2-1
TGTGCCAGCCTATCCTCCGGGACTAGCGGGTTCTCACCCTACAATGAGCAGTTCTTC
CASLSSGTSGFSPYNEQFF
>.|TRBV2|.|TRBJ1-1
TGTGCCAGCAGTGAAGCGCCAAACACTGAAGCTTTCTTT
CASSEAPNTEAFF
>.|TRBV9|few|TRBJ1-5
TGTGCCAGCAGCGCGGGACCCCAGCATTTT
CASSAGPQHF
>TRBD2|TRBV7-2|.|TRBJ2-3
TGTGCCAGCAGCTTTGGACTAGCCGCAGATACGCAGTATTTT
CASSFGLAADTQYF
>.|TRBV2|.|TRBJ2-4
TGTGCCAGCTATCGACGGGGTGGGGAAAACATTCAGTACTTC
CASYRRGGENIQYF
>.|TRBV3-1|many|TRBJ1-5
TGTGCCAGCAGCACATCGGGGGGTAGCAATCAGCCCCAGCATTTT
CASSTSGGSNQPQHF